Here is one T cell receptor (beta chain) with its context. Treatment in this sample: preoperative locoregional IRX-2 cytokine immunotherapy. Preoperative locoregional IRX-2 cytokine immunotherapy was tested in the phase Ib source study. The table came from immunoSEQ multiplex PCR; TCRdb's copy has only in-frame clones and leaves some out. The table has 39,000 or so clones, about 80% seen once; the top ten hold more than 0.9%. The CDR3 has 14 amino acids. The germline V gene has CDR1 MDHEN and CDR2 SYDVKM. Trimming removed 5 bases from V and 9 bases from J, with 17 bases in between. This record belongs to a study of preoperative IRX-2 immunotherapy in early breast cancer.

This chain joins TRBV28 and TRBJ2-1; D is perhaps TRBD1 (6 bases). The sequencing here drew on tumor tissue, taken after IRX-2 immunotherapy. The sequence derives from a human donor with breast cancer. The CDR3 region is CASSPTLTGFEQFF. The CDR3 DNA reads as TGTGCCAGCAGTCCTACATTAACAGGGTTTGAGCAGTTCTTC.